This T cell receptor beta chain appears in the sequencing data of a study of cytomegalovirus exposure and HLA in healthy donors (dated by TCRdb to the late 2010s). About the investigation overall: An earlier analysis of approximately 550 of the donors reported 250 to 350 Gb of sequence data and approximately 110 million unique TCR beta sequences from 150 million to 200 million T cells. The aim of the study was to test whether cataloging public T cell receptors could identify signatures of past pathogen exposure. To predict cytomegalovirus infection status, the study brought together high-throughput TCR immunosequencing, statistical association of individual TCRs with disease status, and machine learning. An early release that covered about 600 HLA-typed donors contained about 290 gigabases of sequencing data and tens of millions of unique TCR sequences. In addition to the first cohort of 666 subjects, a separate validation cohort of 100 to 150 different subjects was used. To study patterns of TCR occurrence, a later analysis re-analyzed previously published TCR beta repertoires from 550 to 800 donors and added high-resolution HLA genotyping. Genome-wide SNP genotypes for about 65% of the 666 donors were used in a later genetic analysis, which treated that subset as a discovery cohort. Because of strong linkage in the cohort, 5 or 6 DR-DQ haplotypes were treated as single units for association and clustering. HLA typing covered class I and class II loci at four-digit resolution. Among the approximately 420 genotyped donors, around 81% belonged to the genetic ancestry cluster associated with self-reported Caucasian donors. On average, around 230,000 unique TCR beta nucleotide sequences were sequenced per donor among 350 to 400 genotyped donors of the cohort, with around 19% of those sequences being non-productive. An earlier analysis of 587 of the donors used high-throughput TCR beta sequencing to judge whether each TCR beta V gene segment behaved as functional or pseudogenic. All discovery cohort repertoires had been generated using a single sequencing platform. The T cell repertoires of roughly 660 subjects were profiled by immunosequencing and related to cytomegalovirus serostatus. Donor age, sex, ethnicity and CMV serostatus were compiled together with the repertoire data. The number of typed donors differed by locus: about 629-630 for A, B, C, DRB1 and DQB1; 500 to 550 for DQA1; some 610 for DPA1; and 450 to 480 for DPB1. Rather than using new phenotypic data, the later analysis identified candidate immune exposures from TCR beta sequences and from how often those sequences occurred across donors. The paper's findings and limits, for the study overall: CMV serostatus was the only immune exposure information available for the cohort. A cluster of highly shared sequence variants was judged likely to be a technical artifact of the sequencing pipeline. Correlated functional status among segregating V segments might be attributable to linkage disequilibrium, but an unknown experimental factor could not be ruled out. In a later analysis, 16,951 TCR beta sequences were associated with specific HLA alleles at a false discovery rate of 0.05. In both the original and validation cohorts, the classifier was reported to diagnose cytomegalovirus status with high specificity and sensitivity. In a later analysis, several top co-occurrence clusters were reported to appear linked to parvovirus B19, influenza, CMV and Epstein-Barr virus. While some public TCRs were present in many individuals, most TCR sequences turned up only very rarely across donors. According to a later analysis, TCR association rates differed among HLA loci, with DRB1 alleles showing the most associated TCRs and HLA-C alleles showing the fewest. Compared with equally common non-associated chains, HLA-associated TCR beta chains in a later analysis were more clonally expanded and had lower generation probabilities. It was suggested by the authors that the approach could potentially be generalized to other disease states and immunological phenotypes. Only TCR beta chains were sequenced in this cohort, and the absence of alpha or paired-chain data limited detectable features. Because counts were too low, 15 to 20 rarely observed V segments, including chromosome 9 orphons, were excluded from the earlier analysis of a few hundred of the donors. V-gene and J-gene trimming of TCR beta chains was associated with a missense DCLRE1C variant in a later genetic analysis, and the association was replicated in an independent cohort. Because HLA typing was unavailable for some donors at each locus, only the typed subset was used in association tests. A further reported finding was that TCR beta sequences accurately predicted the HLA-A and HLA-B alleles for most subjects in the first cohort. Most CMV-associated TCR beta chains appeared to be HLA-restricted in a later analysis, and the HLA associations seemed to be driven largely by CMV exposure. Strong co-occurrence of HLA alleles, especially DR and DQ, made assigning TCR associations to individual alleles difficult. A few of the identified cytomegalovirus-associated TCR beta chains were confirmed in vitro to be specific for cytomegalovirus antigens. The study gave a list of under 200 TCR beta chains associated with cytomegalovirus. Compared with the approximately 710-donor mean, donors in an Asian-associated ancestry cluster had fewer N-insertions in productive TCRs, according to a later genetic analysis. Sequencing depth was assumed to be roughly uniform across donors in the presence/absence analyses, though that assumption may not hold. Broadly in line with IMGT annotations, most TCR beta V segments showed up in productive rearrangements about 90% or about 30% of the time in an earlier analysis of 450 to 750 of the donors. The 87-base-pair reads could not distinguish some IMGT-functional V segments, including TRBV6-2 and TRBV6-3, so those segments were excluded.

The junction carries 19 bases between V and J, which are trimmed by 2 bases and 5 bases respectively. From its cysteine to its phenylalanine, the CDR3 spans 16 amino acids. Only the CDR3 DNA is retained, 48 bases long and in frame from the first base. Taken from the germline V gene, the CDR1 and CDR2 loops are MNHEY and SVGAGI. The library relied on the immunoSEQ multiplex PCR assay. A mixture of 60 forward primers for TCR Vbeta segments and 13 reverse primers for TCR Jbeta segments was used in the multiplex PCR. The CDR3 region of rearranged TCR beta genes was amplified from genomic DNA with a multiplex PCR assay. The Illumina HiSeq System was used to sequence the amplified TCR beta libraries as 87-base-pair reads. As for how the authors treated the data: A later analysis tallied roughly 76 million unique TCR beta chains across the approximately 670 repertoires, and around 12 million of those chains were shared by two or more donors. Raw reads were error-corrected and collapsed into unique sequences with a nearest-neighbor algorithm that merged closely related sequences to remove PCR and sequencing errors. Alignment of CDR3 sequences to IMGT reference sequences was used to assign V, D and J gene segments. For a sequence to be retained, a match of at least six nucleotides to both a V gene segment and a J gene segment was required. A rearrangement counted as productive if the CDR3 had no stop codons and remained in frame with V and J, and every other rearrangement counted as non-productive. CDR3 was defined according to IMGT convention as the region running from the second conserved V-encoded cysteine to the conserved J-encoded phenylalanine. Sequences without an unambiguous match to a single V gene segment were excluded from the earlier analysis of a few hundred of the donors. An earlier analysis of several hundred of the donors called V segments functional above 56.7% productive rearrangements and segregating when the between-donor standard deviation exceeded 5%. A statistical classification framework was built to diagnose cytomegalovirus status from the catalog of TCR beta chain sequences. In a later analysis, V and J genes were assigned by comparing TCR nucleotide sequences against IMGT/GENE-DB human TR gene sequences. Using the TCRdist pipeline, a later analysis assigned CDR3 sequences along with most-parsimonious VDJ recombination scenarios. In a later analysis, every TCR beta chain was defined by the combination of its CDR3 amino acid sequence and its V-gene family, and reads without a unique V-gene family were dropped. In a later analysis, fewer than 650 highly shared, low-generation-probability nucleotide sequences were removed to address suspected cross-contamination and a sequencing artifact. In a later analysis, a clonal expansion index for each public chain was calculated from normalized within-repertoire ranks of inferred template counts. Generation probabilities in a later analysis came from a VDJ recombination model fitted to out-of-frame rearrangements, and those results were checked against IGoR. In a later analysis, TCR-TCR, TCR-HLA and TCR-CMV co-occurrence was scored with hypergeometric tests, and a repertoire-size bias correction was applied to TCR pairs. False discovery rates were estimated in a later analysis by permuting HLA or CMV assignments 20 times. In a later analysis, co-occurring TCRs were grouped using DBSCAN, and TCRdist sequence similarity was added for clustering within HLA-allele-positive subsets. Co-occurrence clustering excluded repertoires with fewer than 30,000 or more than 120,000 public chains, plus five with anomalous nucleotide sharing. Entries here come from immuneACCESS through TCRdb and include only in-frame sequences with V and J called. Some clones fail to appear in such tables; in the studies checked, an unresolved V gene covers under half of the shortfall, and the cause of the remainder is unknown. The V and J calls and clone size were taken over from that table, and D and trimming were inferred from the DNA. The sample table contains roughly 100,000 clones; only one count was recorded for about 80% of them. Clones ranked in the top ten supply under 7% of the sample.

The cohort consisted of hundreds of healthy bone marrow donors. At the time of sampling, all cohort members were nominally healthy, though unrecorded immune exposures were likely present. The donor was CMV seropositive and was included in the group of 270 or so seropositive cohort members. Every donor gave a peripheral blood sample, and the peripheral blood mononuclear cells from that sample were used for TCR beta sequencing. Genomic DNA extraction from the blood cell samples was performed with the Qiagen DNeasy Blood Extraction Kit. Turning to this clone: The target of this receptor is not known. Within one base of it there is no much larger clone, and no base qualities were kept.

The chain is made from TRBV6-5 and TRBJ2-7; the best D guess is TRBD2, with 6 bases matching. This TCR was sampled from a man aged 30-40 years in good health and CMV-seropositive. Sequenced input: PBMCs. For the CDR3, the sequence is CASSYLAGTPVHEQYF. The DNA sequence follows: TGTGCCAGCAGTTACCTCGCCGGGACTCCCGTACACGAGCAGTACTTC.